Each of the 14 T cell receptor beta chains below was sequenced from the same sample in a study of shared clonotypes between healthy human individuals. Profiling relied on immunoSEQ multiplex PCR, and the TCRdb table lists in-frame clones only, not all of them. The sample lists 2,100,000 or so clones, almost 96% seen once, with 0.1% to 0.15% in the top ten. Input material: naive CD4+ T cells sorted from blood. Subset denoted: CD45RA+ positively selected. The receptors originated from a man aged 18 to 30 in good health.

This chain uses TRBV27 with TRBJ2-7; possible D gene TRBD1, 6 bases. The CDR3 length is 11 residues. Germline V gives CDR1 MNHEY, CDR2 SMNVEV (reference sequence). The CDR3 loop reads CAVTGPYEQYF. Written as DNA, the CDR3 is TGTGCTGTGACAGGCCCCTACGAGCAGTACTTC.

The chain is built from TRBV7-9 and TRBJ1-2; D uncertain. V was clipped by 1 base and J by 2 bases, with 8 bases between them. Germline V gene lookup returns CDR1 SEHNR and CDR2 FQNEAQ (reference sequence). The CDR3 spans 14 residues. DNA of the CDR3: TGTGCCAGCAGCTTAGGCCGGGAGAACTATGGCTACACCTTC. The encoded protein is CASSLGRENYGYTF.

This chain links TRBV30 with TRBJ1-4, with D uncertain. The CDR3 sequence is 15 residues long. Trimming removed 0 bases at V and 0 bases at J, with 8 bases between. CDR1 is GTSNPN, CDR2 SVGIG, per germline (reference sequence). DNA for the CDR3: TGTGCCTGGAGTGTATCGGGGACAACTAATGAAAAACTGTTTTTT. It encodes CAWSVSGTTNEKLFF. The full variable domain, rest sourced from reference TRBV30 and TRBJ1-4, is SQTIHQWPATLVQPVGSPLSLECTVEGTSNPNLYWYRQAAGRGLQLLFYSVGIGQISSEVPQNLSASRPQDRQFILSSKKLLLSDSGFYLCAWSVSGTTNEKLFFGSGTQLSVL.

CDR3 sequence reads: CASTGGGGETQYF. CDR3 in DNA: TGTGCCAGCACAGGAGGGGGAGGTGAGACCCAGTACTTC. The J gene is TRBJ2-5, the V gene TRBV2; the D gene could be TRBD1 or TRBD2 (6 bases each). CDR3 length: 13 residues. Germline V gene lookup returns CDR1 SNHLY and CDR2 FYNNEI. V was cut by 7 bases and J by 5 bases, with 14 bases left in between.

In this sample, this clone turned up a few times. The rearrangement uses TRBV2 and TRBJ1-2; D unresolved. Germline V CDR1 and CDR2: SNHLY, FYNNEI. V shed 2 bases and J shed 7 bases, with 5 bases lying between them. CDR3 size: 11 residues. CDR3 amino acids: CASSELVGYTF. DNA for the CDR3: TGTGCCAGCAGTGAACTGGTTGGCTACACCTTC.

Concerning this clone itself: Additional DNA sequences in this sample encode the identical CDR3. This chain connects TRBV2 to TRBJ2-2, with 11 positions matching TRBD2. CDR1 and CDR2 (germline): SNHLY, FYNNEI. V gave up 5 bases and J gave up 4 bases; unmatched junction bases: 3. The CDR3 covers 15 residues. In DNA form, the CDR3 reads TGTGCCAGCAGTTTAGCGGGGGGGCCCACCGGGGAGCTGTTTTTT. Translation gives CASSLAGGPTGELFF.

The table lists this clone with a count of one. The J gene is TRBJ2-7, the V gene TRBV6-5; D perhaps matches TRBD1 (6 bases). Germline V CDR1 and CDR2: MNHEY, SVGAGI. This CDR3 comprises 13 residues. The V end lost 7 bases, the J end lost 2 bases, and 12 bases lay between the germline ends. DNA of the CDR3: TGTGCCAGCAATAGAGGACAGACCTACGAGCAGTACTTC. It translates to CASNRGQTYEQYF.

The V gene is TRBV30, the J gene TRBJ2-3; D gene unclear. This CDR3 has 12 residues. Per the germline V gene, CDR1 is GTSNPN and CDR2 is SVGIG (reference sequence). CDR3 sequence (DNA): TGTGCGACGCGTGGGCCTTCGGATACGCAGTATTTT. Its protein is CATRGPSDTQYF.

This sequence joins TRBV6-1 and TRBJ2-3, with 10 bases identical to TRBD2. Germline V CDR1 and CDR2: MNHNS, SASEGT. This CDR3 spans 14 amino acids. Trimming removed 4 bases from V and 4 bases from J; junction bases left unmatched: 2. The CDR3 DNA reads as TGTGCCAGCAGTGCAGCGGGAGGGCCAGATACGCAGTATTTT. This translates into CASSAAGGPDTQYF.

The V gene is TRBV5-8, the J gene TRBJ2-1; D uncertain. The ends were cut back, 2 bases at V and 0 bases at J, with 12 bases in the middle. Germline CDR1 is SGHTS and CDR2 is YDEGEE. The CDR3 covers 16 residues. DNA of the CDR3: TGTGCCAGCAGCTTAGCAGGAATTAGCTCCTACAATGAGCAGTTCTTC. Translated: CASSLAGISSYNEQFF.

For this clone: At the DNA level, this CDR3 is encoded by other sequences in the same sample as well. Here the CDR3 DNA reads TGTGCCTGGAGGCTAGCGGGGAGCACAGATACGCAGTATTTT. Translated, it gives CAWRLAGSTDTQYF. The chain links TRBV30 to TRBJ2-3, with 9 bases lining up with TRBD2. The CDR3 length is 14 residues. CDR1 GTSNPN and CDR2 SVGIG come from the germline V gene (reference sequence). J lost 0 bases, V lost 3 bases, and 1 base had no gene match.

The V and J genes are TRBV30 and TRBJ1-5, with D maybe TRBD1 (5 bases). The CDR3 covers 14 residues. The V end lost 1 base, the J end lost 4 bases, and 11 bases lay between the germline ends. From germline, CDR1 is GTSNPN and CDR2 SVGIG (reference sequence). In DNA form, the CDR3 reads TGTGCCTGGAGTGGAGGACGGACAAATCAGCCCCAGCATTTT. Its translation is CAWSGGRTNQPQHF.

The genes are TRBV4-1 and TRBJ1-5; D remains ambiguous. Between the trimmed V and J ends, which lost 5 bases and 2 bases, there was a span of 13 bases. The CDR3 is 15 residues long. The germline V gene encodes CDR1 MGHRA and CDR2 YSYEKL. CDR3 DNA: TGCGCCAGCAGCGTAGGGCGCTTGGGCAATCAGCCCCAGCATTTT. Amino acids: CASSVGRLGNQPQHF.

The chain is built from TRBV30 and TRBJ1-4; D is undetermined. Germline CDR1 and CDR2: GTSNPN and SVGIG (reference sequence). Trimming shortened V by 5 bases and J by 0 bases, and 10 bases separated the two germline ends. The length of the CDR3 is 14 residues. The CDR3 sequence: CAWQHPTTNEKLFF. Written as DNA, the CDR3 is TGTGCCTGGCAACACCCTACAACTAATGAAAAACTGTTTTTT.